The TCR beta chain under discussion was sequenced for a study of blood T cell repertoires in COVID-19 (dated by TCRdb to 2018 to 2020). About the full investigation: Samples from collaborators originated in the United States, Italy and Spain and spanned both the acute and convalescent phases of COVID-19. The samples were drawn from the first 160 participants of the ongoing ImmuneRACE study and from 1,254 subjects provided by 6 global collaborators. A de-identified subject ID, COVID-19 status, age in years and sex were almost always included in the sample metadata. The repertoires were released in a freely available public database intended as a resource for research on the immune response to SARS-CoV-2. Subjects who had been exposed to COVID-19, were actively infected with it, or had recovered from it provided the deeply sampled blood TCRbeta repertoires that made up the dataset. Where HLA class I and class II types were available, the types were taken from metadata supplied by the sample provider, not from assay-based typing. The prospective study material was composed of cDNA or gDNA derived from T cells, B-cell-depleted T cells, or PBMCs. Overall study outcomes, separate from this receptor: Clinical and demographic metadata were provided uncurated, with the amount varying by source and participant.

Concerning this clone: Its antigen has not been determined. Base qualities are not provided; no much larger clone lies one nucleotide away.

Taken from the germline V gene (reference sequence), the CDR1 and CDR2 loops are LNHDA and SQIVND. After removal of 5 bases from V and 6 bases from J, the junction retains 13 bases not matched to a gene. The CDR3 numbers 15 residues from cysteine through phenylalanine. Of all the DNA, just the CDR3 is kept, 45 bases in frame from base 1. The immunoSEQ Assay, a bias-controlled multiplex PCR, was used to amplify TCRbeta CDR3 regions from genomic DNA. Regarding the original processing steps: Within the assay, amplification of reference gene primers was used to estimate how many nucleated cells each sample contained. To quantify the absolute abundance of each unique TCRbeta CDR3 rearrangement, sequence reads were collapsed and filtered. For each sample, productive Simpson clonality was calculated as the square root of Simpson's diversity index across productive rearrangements. What TCRdb holds here is the immuneACCESS table cut down to in-frame rearrangements. Part of the clones is not present; checked against another copy, under half of the missing clones reflect an unresolved V gene, and the others are unexplained. The V and J calls and clone size were taken over from that table, and D and trimming were inferred from the DNA. This sample gives fewer than 35,000 clones in total; over 80% of them show up just once. The ten largest clonotypes hold about a tenth of the sample.

Collaborating institutions collected whole blood in K2EDTA tubes following their own protocols. Collaborator samples were shipped for TCRbeta analysis as frozen whole blood, isolated PBMCs, or DNA extracted from either sample type. The sequencing input was peripheral blood. The receptor chain draws on TRBV19 and TRBJ2-7, and 7 junction bases match TRBD1. The clonotype originates from a human donor with active COVID-19. The donor label of this sample is uncertain. The CDR3 region has the sequence CASSVIRGNDGEQYF. The bases are TGTGCCAGTAGTGTAATCAGGGGGAATGACGGCGAGCAGTACTTC. The entire variable domain, with the stretches around the CDR3 drawn from the reference TRBV19 and TRBJ2-7 proteins, is DGGITQSPKYLFRKEGQNVTLSCEQNLNHDAMYWYRQDPGQGLRLIYYSQIVNDFQKGDIAEGYSVSREKKESFPLTVTSAQKNPTAFYLCASSVIRGNDGEQYFGPGTRLTVT.